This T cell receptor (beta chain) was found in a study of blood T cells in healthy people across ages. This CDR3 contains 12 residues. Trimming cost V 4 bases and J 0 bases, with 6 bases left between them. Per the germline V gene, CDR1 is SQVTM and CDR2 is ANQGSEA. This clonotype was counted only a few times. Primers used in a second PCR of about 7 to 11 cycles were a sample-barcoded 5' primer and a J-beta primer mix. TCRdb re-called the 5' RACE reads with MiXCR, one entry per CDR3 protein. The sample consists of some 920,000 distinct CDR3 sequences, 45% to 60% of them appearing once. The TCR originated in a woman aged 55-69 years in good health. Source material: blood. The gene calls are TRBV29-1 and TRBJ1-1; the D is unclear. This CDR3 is CSVGGVNTEAFF. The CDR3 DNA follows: TGCAGCGTTGGCGGGGTGAACACTGAAGCTTTCTTT. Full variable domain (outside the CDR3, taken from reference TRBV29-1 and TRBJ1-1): SAVISQKPSRDICQRGTSLTIQCQVDSQVTMMFWYRQQPGQSLTLIATANQGSEATYESGFVIDKFPISRPNLTFSTLTVSNMSPEDSSIYLCSVGGVNTEAFFGQGTRLTVV.